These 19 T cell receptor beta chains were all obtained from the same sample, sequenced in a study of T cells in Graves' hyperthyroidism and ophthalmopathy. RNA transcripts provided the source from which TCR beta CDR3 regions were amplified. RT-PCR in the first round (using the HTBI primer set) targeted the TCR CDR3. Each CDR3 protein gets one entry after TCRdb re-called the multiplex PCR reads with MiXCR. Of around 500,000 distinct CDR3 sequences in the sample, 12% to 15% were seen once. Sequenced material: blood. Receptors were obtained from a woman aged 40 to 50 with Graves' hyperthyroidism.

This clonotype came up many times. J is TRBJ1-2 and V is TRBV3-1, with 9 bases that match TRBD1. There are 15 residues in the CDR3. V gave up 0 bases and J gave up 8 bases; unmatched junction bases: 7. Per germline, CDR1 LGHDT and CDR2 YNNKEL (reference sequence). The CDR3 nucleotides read TGTGCCAGCAGCCAAGATTCCACAGGGGGCAGGGGCTACACCTTC. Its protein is CASSQDSTGGRGYTF.

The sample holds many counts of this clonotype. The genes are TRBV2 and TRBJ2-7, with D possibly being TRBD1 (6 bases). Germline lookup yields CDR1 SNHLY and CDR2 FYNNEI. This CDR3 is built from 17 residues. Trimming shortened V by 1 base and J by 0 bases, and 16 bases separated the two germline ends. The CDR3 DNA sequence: TGTGCCAGCAGTGAAGGGTTCCGGGACACCTTCTCCTACGAGCAGTACTTC. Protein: CASSEGFRDTFSYEQYF.

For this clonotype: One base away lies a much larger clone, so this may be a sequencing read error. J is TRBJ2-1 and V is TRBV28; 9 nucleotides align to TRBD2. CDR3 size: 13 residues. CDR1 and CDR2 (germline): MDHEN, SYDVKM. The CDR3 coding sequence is TGTGCCAGCAAGGCGGGAGGGTACAATGGGCAGTTCTTC. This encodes CASKAGGYNGQFF.

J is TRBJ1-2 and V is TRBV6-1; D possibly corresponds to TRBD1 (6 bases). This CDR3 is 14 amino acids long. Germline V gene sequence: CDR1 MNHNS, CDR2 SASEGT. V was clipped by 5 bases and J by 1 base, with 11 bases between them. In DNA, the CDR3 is TGTGCCAGCAGTAGAGACAGGTTTAACTATGGCTACACCTTC. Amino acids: CASSRDRFNYGYTF.

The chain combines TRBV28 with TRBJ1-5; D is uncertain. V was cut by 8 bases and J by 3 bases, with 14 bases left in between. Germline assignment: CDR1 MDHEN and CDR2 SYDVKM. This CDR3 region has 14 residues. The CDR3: CASWYGEFNQPQHF. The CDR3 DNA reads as TGTGCCAGCTGGTACGGGGAATTCAATCAGCCCCAGCATTTT.

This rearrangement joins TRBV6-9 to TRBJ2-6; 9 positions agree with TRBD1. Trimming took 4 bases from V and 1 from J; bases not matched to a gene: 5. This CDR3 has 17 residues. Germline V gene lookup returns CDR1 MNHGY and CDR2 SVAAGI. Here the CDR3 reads CASSSTGGLSGANVLTF. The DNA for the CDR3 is TGTGCCAGCAGTTCCACAGGGGGCCTTTCTGGGGCCAACGTCCTGACTTTC.

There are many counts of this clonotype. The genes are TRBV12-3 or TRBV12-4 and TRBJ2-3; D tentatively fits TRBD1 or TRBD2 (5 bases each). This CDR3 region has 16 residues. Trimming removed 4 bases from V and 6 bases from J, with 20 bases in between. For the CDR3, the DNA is TGTGCCAGCAGTTCTCCCGGGACGCCCTTTGGTGATACGCAGTATTTT. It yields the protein CASSSPGTPFGDTQYF.

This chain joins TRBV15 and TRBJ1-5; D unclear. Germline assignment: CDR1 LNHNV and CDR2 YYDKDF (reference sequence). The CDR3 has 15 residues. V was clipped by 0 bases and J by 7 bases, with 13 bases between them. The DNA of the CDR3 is TGTGCCACCAGCAGAGATCCGGGGATCAGACAGCCCCAGCATTTT. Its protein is CATSRDPGIRQPQHF.

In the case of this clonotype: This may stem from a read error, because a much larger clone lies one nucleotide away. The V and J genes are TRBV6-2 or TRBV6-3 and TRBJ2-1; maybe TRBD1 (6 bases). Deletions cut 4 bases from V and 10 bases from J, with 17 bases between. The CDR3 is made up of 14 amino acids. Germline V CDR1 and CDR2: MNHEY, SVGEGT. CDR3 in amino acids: CASSSLAGANEQFF. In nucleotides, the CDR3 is TGTGCCAGCAGTTCTTTGGCAGGGGCTAACGAGCAGTTCTTC.

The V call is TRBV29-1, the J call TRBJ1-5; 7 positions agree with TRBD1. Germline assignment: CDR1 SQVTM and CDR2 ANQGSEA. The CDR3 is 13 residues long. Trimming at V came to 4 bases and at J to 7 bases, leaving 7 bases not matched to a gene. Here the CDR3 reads CSVGGQEGQPQHF. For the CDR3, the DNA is TGCAGCGTTGGTGGACAGGAGGGACAGCCCCAGCATTTT.

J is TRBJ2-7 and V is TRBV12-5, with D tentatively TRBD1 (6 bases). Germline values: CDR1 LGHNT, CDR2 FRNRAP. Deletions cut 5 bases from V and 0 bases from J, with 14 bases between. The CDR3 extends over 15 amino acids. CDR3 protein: CASGPRQDLSYEQYF. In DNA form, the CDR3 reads TGTGCTAGTGGTCCCAGACAGGATCTCTCCTACGAGCAGTACTTC. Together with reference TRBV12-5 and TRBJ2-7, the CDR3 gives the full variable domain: DARVTQTPRHKVTEMGQEVTMRCQPILGHNTVFWYRQTMMQGLELLAYFRNRAPLDDSGMPKDRFSAEMPDATLATLKIQPSEPRDSAVYFCASGPRQDLSYEQYFGPGTRLTVT.

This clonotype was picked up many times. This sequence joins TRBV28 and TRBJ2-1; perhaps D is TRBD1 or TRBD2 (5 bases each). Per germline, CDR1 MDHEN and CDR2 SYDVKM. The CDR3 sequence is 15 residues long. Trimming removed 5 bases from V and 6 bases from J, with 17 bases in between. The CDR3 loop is CASSPGTGRFNEQFF. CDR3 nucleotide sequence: TGTGCCAGCAGTCCCGGGACGGGGAGATTCAATGAGCAGTTCTTC.

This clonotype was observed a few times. The CDR3 DNA is TGCGCCAGCAGCCAAGCAAGACAGCTCACAGATACGCAGTATTTT. Its translation is CASSQARQLTDTQYF. V usage is TRBV4-1 and J usage is TRBJ2-3; weak D call: TRBD1 (5 bases). The V end was cut by 1 base, the J end by 2 bases, with 10 bases between. CDR1 is MGHRA, CDR2 YSYEKL, per germline. This CDR3 spans 15 amino acids.

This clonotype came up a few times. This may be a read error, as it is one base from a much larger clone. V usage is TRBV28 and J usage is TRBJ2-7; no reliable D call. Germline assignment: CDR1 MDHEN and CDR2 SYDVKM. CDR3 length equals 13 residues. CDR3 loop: CASKPLGFYEQHF. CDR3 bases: TGTGCCAGCAAACCCCTGGGGTTCTACGAGCAGCACTTC.

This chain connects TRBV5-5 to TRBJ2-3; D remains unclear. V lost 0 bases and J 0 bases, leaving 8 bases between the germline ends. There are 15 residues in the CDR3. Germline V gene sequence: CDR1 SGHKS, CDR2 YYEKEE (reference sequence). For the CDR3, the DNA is TGTGCCAGCAGCTTGGATTACGTCAGCACAGATACGCAGTATTTT. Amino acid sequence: CASSLDYVSTDTQYF.

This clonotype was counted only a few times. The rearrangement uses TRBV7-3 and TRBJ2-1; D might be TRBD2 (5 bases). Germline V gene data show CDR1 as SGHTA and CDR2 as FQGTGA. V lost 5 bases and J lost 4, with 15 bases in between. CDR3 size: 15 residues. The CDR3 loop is CASSPQEGTYNEQFF. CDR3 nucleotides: TGTGCCAGCAGCCCACAAGAGGGCACGTACAATGAGCAGTTCTTC.

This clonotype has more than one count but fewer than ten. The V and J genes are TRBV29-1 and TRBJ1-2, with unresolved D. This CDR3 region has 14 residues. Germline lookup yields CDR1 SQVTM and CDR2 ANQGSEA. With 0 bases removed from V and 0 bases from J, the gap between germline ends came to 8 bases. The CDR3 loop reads CSVEDRQANYGYTF. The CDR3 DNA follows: TGCAGCGTTGAAGATCGGCAAGCTAACTATGGCTACACCTTC.

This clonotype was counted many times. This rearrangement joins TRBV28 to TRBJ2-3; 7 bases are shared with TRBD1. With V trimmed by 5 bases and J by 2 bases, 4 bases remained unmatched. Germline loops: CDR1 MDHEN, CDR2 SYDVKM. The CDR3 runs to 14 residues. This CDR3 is CASSEQGSTDTQYF. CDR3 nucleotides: TGTGCCAGCAGTGAACAGGGGTCCACAGATACGCAGTATTTT. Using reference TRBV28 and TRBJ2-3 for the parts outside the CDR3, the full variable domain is DVKVTQSSRYLVKRTGEKVFLECVQDMDHENMFWYRQDPGLGLRLIYFSYDVKMKEKGDIPEGYSVSREKKERFSLILESASTNQTSMYLCASSEQGSTDTQYFGPGTRLTVL.

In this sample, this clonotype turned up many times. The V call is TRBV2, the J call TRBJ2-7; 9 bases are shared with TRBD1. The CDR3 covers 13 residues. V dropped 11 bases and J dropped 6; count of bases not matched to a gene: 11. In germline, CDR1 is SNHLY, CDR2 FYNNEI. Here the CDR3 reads CAGAGTGFREQYF. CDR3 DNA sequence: TGTGCCGGGGCCGGGACAGGGTTCCGCGAGCAGTACTTC.